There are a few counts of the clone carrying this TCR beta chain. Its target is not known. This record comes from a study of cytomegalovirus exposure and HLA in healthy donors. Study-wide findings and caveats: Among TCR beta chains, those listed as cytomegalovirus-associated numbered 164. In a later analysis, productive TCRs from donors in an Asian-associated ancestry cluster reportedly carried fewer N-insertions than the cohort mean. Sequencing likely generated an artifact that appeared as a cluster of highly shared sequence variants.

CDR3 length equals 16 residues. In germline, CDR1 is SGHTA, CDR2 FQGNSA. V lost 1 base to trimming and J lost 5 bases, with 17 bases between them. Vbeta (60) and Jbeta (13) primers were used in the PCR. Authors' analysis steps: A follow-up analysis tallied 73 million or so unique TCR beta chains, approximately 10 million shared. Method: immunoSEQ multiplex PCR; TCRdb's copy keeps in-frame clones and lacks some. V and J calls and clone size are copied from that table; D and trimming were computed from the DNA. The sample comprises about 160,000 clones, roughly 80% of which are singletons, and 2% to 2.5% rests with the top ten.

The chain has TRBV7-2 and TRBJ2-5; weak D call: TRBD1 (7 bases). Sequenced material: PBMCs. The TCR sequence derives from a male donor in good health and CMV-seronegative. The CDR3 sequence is CASSLVAGQNGETQYF. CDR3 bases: TGTGCCAGCAGCTTAGTGGCGGGACAGAATGGGGAGACCCAGTACTTC.